The rows below give T cell receptor beta chains drawn from one sample of a study of tumor-infiltrating lymphocytes in primary liver carcinoma. TCRdb itself ran the multiplex PCR reads through MiXCR, one entry per CDR3 protein. The sample records fewer than 200,000 distinct CDR3 sequences, 85% being singletons. Sample: tumor tissue from primary liver carcinoma. The source is a man aged 35 to 55 with primary liver carcinoma and hepatitis B virus infection. Both conserved end residues are part of each CDR3. Fields, in order: clone size, V gene, J gene, D gene, CDR3 DNA, CDR3 protein. D genes are given only for firm matches. Size is stated for part of the rows, as once, few or many counts, or as a class when the clone is expanded.

clone_size: many; v_call: TRBV28; j_call: TRBJ1-2; d_call: TRBD1; cdr3_nt: TGTGCCAGCAGTTTGAGGGGGCAGCCTGAGATCTTC; cdr3_aa: CASSLRGQPEIF
clone_size: NA; v_call: TRBV6-5; j_call: TRBJ2-7; d_call: TRBD2; cdr3_nt: TGTGCCAACAGTTCCGGACTAGCCTATGAGCAGTACTTC; cdr3_aa: CANSSGLAYEQYF
clone_size: NA; v_call: TRBV12-3/TRBV12-4; j_call: TRBJ2-5; d_call: NA; cdr3_nt: TGTGCCAGCAGCCATGAGGTTCCAGAGGGCGTAGAGACCCAGTACTTC; cdr3_aa: CASSHEVPEGVETQYF
clone_size: NA; v_call: TRBV11-2; j_call: TRBJ2-7; d_call: NA; cdr3_nt: TGTGCCAGCAGGTCTAACAGAAATTCCTACGAGCAGTACTTC; cdr3_aa: CASRSNRNSYEQYF
clone_size: NA; v_call: TRBV29-1; j_call: TRBJ1-2; d_call: NA; cdr3_nt: TGCAGCGTAGGAGGATTTAACTATGGCTACACCTTC; cdr3_aa: CSVGGFNYGYTF
clone_size: NA; v_call: TRBV5-1; j_call: TRBJ2-3; d_call: TRBD2; cdr3_nt: TGCGCCAGCAGCCCGGGACTAGCGGCCCCTGCGGATAAGCAGTATTTT; cdr3_aa: CASSPGLAAPADKQYF
clone_size: NA; v_call: TRBV12-3/TRBV12-4; j_call: TRBJ2-5; d_call: TRBD2; cdr3_nt: TGTGCCACCAAGCGAAGCGGGACAGAGACCCAGTACTTC; cdr3_aa: CATKRSGTETQYF
clone_size: NA; v_call: TRBV11-2; j_call: TRBJ2-7; d_call: NA; cdr3_nt: TGTGCCAGCAGCTTAGATAGGGGCGAGAGGTTCTACTATGAGCAGTACTTC; cdr3_aa: CASSLDRGERFYYEQYF
clone_size: NA; v_call: TRBV13; j_call: TRBJ1-2; d_call: TRBD1; cdr3_nt: TGTGTCAGCAGCTCACAGGGGACCTACTATGGCTACACCTTC; cdr3_aa: CVSSSQGTYYGYTF
clone_size: NA; v_call: TRBV4-3; j_call: TRBJ1-4; d_call: NA; cdr3_nt: TGCGCCAGCAGCCAAGATCTTAGGGGACGAAACGAAAGACTGTTTTTT; cdr3_aa: CASSQDLRGRNERLFF
clone_size: NA; v_call: TRBV12-3/TRBV12-4; j_call: TRBJ2-3; d_call: NA; cdr3_nt: TGTGCCAACAGTTTGTGGGGGACTCCAGATAGGCAGTATTTT; cdr3_aa: CANSLWGTPDRQYF
clone_size: NA; v_call: TRBV7-8; j_call: TRBJ1-2; d_call: TRBD1; cdr3_nt: TGTGCCAGCATCCCACGGACAGGGGTGCACTATGGCTACACCTTC; cdr3_aa: CASIPRTGVHYGYTF
clone_size: NA; v_call: TRBV6-2/TRBV6-3; j_call: TRBJ2-5; d_call: NA; cdr3_nt: TGTGCCAGCAGTTGGATTGGCGAGAGTGGAGAGACCAAGTACTTC; cdr3_aa: CASSWIGESGETKYF
clone_size: NA; v_call: TRBV6-1; j_call: TRBJ2-1; d_call: TRBD2; cdr3_nt: TGTATTAGCAGTGAAGAAGCGGGAGGATACAATGAGCAGTTCTTC; cdr3_aa: CISSEEAGGYNEQFF
clone_size: NA; v_call: TRBV12-3/TRBV12-4; j_call: TRBJ2-5; d_call: NA; cdr3_nt: TGTGCCAGCAATTGGGGTCAGGGAGGGACACAGTACTTC; cdr3_aa: CASNWGQGGTQYF
clone_size: NA; v_call: TRBV7-2; j_call: TRBJ2-2; d_call: NA; cdr3_nt: TGTGCCAGCAGCTTAGGATGGGGCACCGGGAAGCTGTTTTTT; cdr3_aa: CASSLGWGTGKLFF
clone_size: NA; v_call: TRBV29-1; j_call: TRBJ2-7; d_call: NA; cdr3_nt: TGCAGCGTTGAAGGGGCCCACGAGCAGTACTTC; cdr3_aa: CSVEGAHEQYF
clone_size: NA; v_call: TRBV4-3; j_call: TRBJ2-1; d_call: NA; cdr3_nt: TGCGCCAGCATCCAAGTAACGGCCCTCTACAGTGAGCAGTTCTTC; cdr3_aa: CASIQVTALYSEQFF
clone_size: NA; v_call: TRBV6-5; j_call: TRBJ2-7; d_call: NA; cdr3_nt: TGTGCCAGCATTTCACTCCAGTCTATGACTAGTGGGACGGACGAGCAGTACTTC; cdr3_aa: CASISLQSMTSGTDEQYF
clone_size: NA; v_call: TRBV5-5; j_call: TRBJ2-2; d_call: NA; cdr3_nt: TGTACCAGCAGCTTAGGCGGAGGGGGCGGGGAGCTGTTTTTT; cdr3_aa: CTSSLGGGGGELFF
clone_size: NA; v_call: TRBV6-2/TRBV6-3; j_call: TRBJ2-5; d_call: NA; cdr3_nt: TGTGCCAGCAGTTCCCGCCATCGGGACCTCCTGTATCAAGAGACCCAGTACTTC; cdr3_aa: CASSSRHRDLLYQETQYF
clone_size: NA; v_call: TRBV5-1; j_call: TRBJ2-2; d_call: TRBD1; cdr3_nt: TGCGCCAGTAGAACCGGGACAGACTACACCAGGGAGCTATTTTTT; cdr3_aa: CASRTGTDYTRELFF
clone_size: NA; v_call: TRBV2; j_call: TRBJ1-1; d_call: NA; cdr3_nt: TGTGCCAGCAGGGGGGCCGTACCGAATGCTTTCTTT; cdr3_aa: CASRGAVPNAFF
clone_size: once; v_call: TRBV6-5; j_call: TRBJ2-4; d_call: TRBD2; cdr3_nt: TGTGCCAGTACTAGCGGAGAGGACATTCAGTACTTC; cdr3_aa: CASTSGEDIQYF
clone_size: once; v_call: TRBV6-6; j_call: TRBJ1-5; d_call: NA; cdr3_nt: NA; cdr3_aa: CASTVGGGNQPQLF
clone_size: many; v_call: TRBV6-4; j_call: TRBJ2-3; d_call: TRBD1; cdr3_nt: TGTGCCAGCAGTCAATCAGGGGGCGATACAGATACGCAGTATTTT; cdr3_aa: CASSQSGGDTDTQYF
clone_size: NA; v_call: TRBV11-1; j_call: TRBJ2-4; d_call: TRBD2; cdr3_nt: TGCGTCAGCAGCTTTCCCGGGACTAGAGGGACCAGAAACATTCAGTATTTC; cdr3_aa: CVSSFPGTRGTRNIQYF
clone_size: NA; v_call: TRBV11-1; j_call: TRBJ2-3; d_call: NA; cdr3_nt: TGTGCCAGCAGCATCTCATCCGGGGGTCTAGGGGGGGATACGCAGTATTTT; cdr3_aa: CASSISSGGLGGDTQYF
clone_size: NA; v_call: TRBV5-5; j_call: TRBJ2-7; d_call: NA; cdr3_nt: TGTACCAGCAGCTTCTTTGAGACAGGCATAATCTACCAGCAGTACTTC; cdr3_aa: CTSSFFETGIIYQQYF
clone_size: NA; v_call: TRBV28; j_call: TRBJ2-1; d_call: TRBD2; cdr3_nt: TGTGCCAGCAGCCGGGTCGAGGGACTAGCGGGAGATAAAGGGTTATATGAGCAGTTCTTC; cdr3_aa: CASSRVEGLAGDKGLYEQFF
clone_size: NA; v_call: TRBV5-1; j_call: TRBJ2-3; d_call: NA; cdr3_nt: TGCGCCAGCAACTTGGGACACAACACACATACGCAGTATTTT; cdr3_aa: CASNLGHNTHTQYF
clone_size: NA; v_call: TRBV11-2; j_call: TRBJ2-5; d_call: NA; cdr3_nt: TGTGCCAACAGCCTGACGAATAACCAAGAGACCCAGTATTTC; cdr3_aa: CANSLTNNQETQYF
clone_size: NA; v_call: TRBV5-1; j_call: TRBJ2-5; d_call: TRBD2; cdr3_nt: TGCACCAGCAGGAGCGGGAGGCTTCAAGAGTCCCAGTACTTC; cdr3_aa: CTSRSGRLQESQYF
clone_size: many; v_call: TRBV12-3/TRBV12-4; j_call: TRBJ2-7; d_call: TRBD1; cdr3_nt: TGTGCCAGCAGGGGACAGGGACCCTCCTACGAGCAGTACTTC; cdr3_aa: CASRGQGPSYEQYF
clone_size: NA; v_call: TRBV28; j_call: TRBJ2-1; d_call: NA; cdr3_nt: TGTGCCAGCAGCCTCGGGAACGGATCCTACAATGAGCAGTTCTTC; cdr3_aa: CASSLGNGSYNEQFF
clone_size: NA; v_call: TRBV6-2/TRBV6-3; j_call: TRBJ2-1; d_call: NA; cdr3_nt: TGTGCGAGCACCCTAGGGGGAGGGTTTAGTGAGCAGTTCTTC; cdr3_aa: CASTLGGGFSEQFF
clone_size: NA; v_call: TRBV12-3/TRBV12-4; j_call: TRBJ1-1; d_call: NA; cdr3_nt: TGTGCGAGCAGCCCTGACCCACCAGCCCAGTGGATGAACACTGATGCTTTCTTT; cdr3_aa: CASSPDPPAQWMNTDAFF
clone_size: medium-sized; v_call: TRBV12-3/TRBV12-4; j_call: TRBJ1-5; d_call: NA; cdr3_nt: TGTGCCAGCAGTTTAACTCGGGATCAGCCCCAGCATTTT; cdr3_aa: CASSLTRDQPQHF
clone_size: few; v_call: TRBV28; j_call: TRBJ2-7; d_call: NA; cdr3_nt: TGTGCTATCTCGCCAGGGGGGGCTTCGGGGGAGCAGTACTTC; cdr3_aa: CAISPGGASGEQYF
clone_size: once; v_call: TRBV29-1; j_call: TRBJ2-3; d_call: NA; cdr3_nt: TGCAACTTCCGAGCAACTAGCACAGATACGCAGTATTTT; cdr3_aa: CNFRATSTDTQYF
clone_size: NA; v_call: TRBV11-2; j_call: TRBJ2-2; d_call: NA; cdr3_nt: TGCGCCAGCAGCCACGGTGTGGACGGGGAACTGTTTTTT; cdr3_aa: CASSHGVDGELFF
clone_size: NA; v_call: TRBV6-2/TRBV6-3; j_call: TRBJ1-1; d_call: NA; cdr3_nt: TGTGCCAGCAGTTGGGGAGCAGAAGCGTTCTTT; cdr3_aa: CASSWGAEAFF
clone_size: NA; v_call: TRBV6-1; j_call: TRBJ1-6; d_call: NA; cdr3_nt: TGTGTCAGCAGTCAAAAGTGGGGTGTGTCGAACCGACAAAGAAATTCACCCCTCCACTTT; cdr3_aa: CVSSQKWGVSNRQRNSPLHF
clone_size: NA; v_call: TRBV6-5; j_call: TRBJ2-1; d_call: NA; cdr3_nt: TGTGCCAGCAGTCAACTACAGGGAGGTGAGCAGTTCTTC; cdr3_aa: CASSQLQGGEQFF
clone_size: NA; v_call: TRBV28; j_call: TRBJ2-2; d_call: NA; cdr3_nt: TGTGCCCGCAGGACCCCGCGGCCGAACACCGGGGACCTGTTTTTT; cdr3_aa: CARRTPRPNTGDLFF
clone_size: few; v_call: TRBV20-1; j_call: TRBJ2-7; d_call: NA; cdr3_nt: TGCAGTGCTCCCAATAGGGGGACTCCATCCTACGAGCAGTACTTC; cdr3_aa: CSAPNRGTPSYEQYF
clone_size: NA; v_call: TRBV11-1; j_call: TRBJ2-4; d_call: TRBD2; cdr3_nt: TGTGCCAGCAGCTTTCCAGGGTATAGCGGGACCAAAAGCATTCAGTACTTT; cdr3_aa: CASSFPGYSGTKSIQYF
clone_size: once; v_call: TRBV11-2; j_call: TRBJ2-6; d_call: NA; cdr3_nt: TGTGCCACCCAGCGGCCGTGCTCTGGGGCCAACACCCTGACTTTC; cdr3_aa: CATQRPCSGANTLTF
clone_size: many; v_call: TRBV5-5; j_call: TRBJ2-1; d_call: TRBD2; cdr3_nt: TGTGCCAGCAGCTTTGCGACTAGCGGGAGGGCCATATACAATGAGCAGTTCTTC; cdr3_aa: CASSFATSGRAIYNEQFF
clone_size: few; v_call: TRBV6-2/TRBV6-3; j_call: TRBJ1-1; d_call: NA; cdr3_nt: TGTGCCAGTCGACTGACAGAAAGCACTGAAGCTTTCTTT; cdr3_aa: CASRLTESTEAFF
clone_size: NA; v_call: TRBV11-3; j_call: TRBJ2-1; d_call: NA; cdr3_nt: TGTGCCAGCAGCTTAGGAGTCTCGAACAATGGGAAGTTCTTC; cdr3_aa: CASSLGVSNNGKFF
clone_size: few; v_call: TRBV4-3; j_call: TRBJ2-1; d_call: TRBD1; cdr3_nt: TGCGCCAGCAACCTCGAAGGGACAGCAGCTTACGAGCAGTTCTTC; cdr3_aa: CASNLEGTAAYEQFF
clone_size: many; v_call: TRBV5-1; j_call: TRBJ2-1; d_call: NA; cdr3_nt: TGCGCCAGCAGCTTGGAGTGGGGTCTTCTGACTTACAATGAGCAGTTCTTC; cdr3_aa: CASSLEWGLLTYNEQFF
clone_size: NA; v_call: TRBV6-2/TRBV6-3; j_call: TRBJ2-7; d_call: TRBD1; cdr3_nt: TGTGCCAGCAGACCCCTACTCGGACAGGGTTACGAGCATTACTTC; cdr3_aa: CASRPLLGQGYEHYF
clone_size: NA; v_call: TRBV6-2/TRBV6-3; j_call: TRBJ2-1; d_call: TRBD1; cdr3_nt: TGTGCCAGCAGAGCGACAGGGGGCTATAATGAGCAGTTCTTC; cdr3_aa: CASRATGGYNEQFF
clone_size: many; v_call: TRBV29-1; j_call: TRBJ2-7; d_call: NA; cdr3_nt: TGCAGCGTTGGAGGGAAGGGGCTCGAGCAGTACTTC; cdr3_aa: CSVGGKGLEQYF
clone_size: NA; v_call: TRBV2; j_call: TRBJ2-5; d_call: TRBD2; cdr3_nt: TGTGCCAGCAGTGTCGGGGGAGGGGAGACCCAGTACTTC; cdr3_aa: CASSVGGGETQYF
clone_size: NA; v_call: TRBV29-1; j_call: TRBJ1-5; d_call: TRBD1; cdr3_nt: TGTATCGTTTCCGGGACAGGGGCGTCAGATACGCAGCATTTT; cdr3_aa: CIVSGTGASDTQHF